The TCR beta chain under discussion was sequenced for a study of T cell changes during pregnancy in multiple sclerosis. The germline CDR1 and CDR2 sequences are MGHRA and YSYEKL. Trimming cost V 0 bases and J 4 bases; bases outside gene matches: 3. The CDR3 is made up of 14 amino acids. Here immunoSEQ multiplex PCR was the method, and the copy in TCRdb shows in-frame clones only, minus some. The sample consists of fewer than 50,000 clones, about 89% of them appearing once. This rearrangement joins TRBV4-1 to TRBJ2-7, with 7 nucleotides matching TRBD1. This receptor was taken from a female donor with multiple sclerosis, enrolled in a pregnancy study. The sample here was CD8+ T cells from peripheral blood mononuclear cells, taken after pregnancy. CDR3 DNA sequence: TGCGCCAGCAGCCAAGAGGGACAGCTATACGAGCAGTACTTC. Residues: CASSQEGQLYEQYF.